This entry features one TCR beta chain sequence. The sample is drawn from a study of blood T cell repertoires in COVID-19. Turning to the study itself: Specimens from acute and convalescent COVID-19 originated in the United States, Italy and Spain.

Per the authors' pipeline: Reference gene primer amplification yielded estimated nucleated cell counts. Data came from immunoSEQ multiplex PCR; TCRdb stores just in-frame clones and leaves some out. D and trimming come from the DNA, and the V and J calls and clone size come from that table. The table lists 20,000 to 25,000 clones, 70% to 90% of them singletons. The CDR3 is 15 amino acids. Germline values: CDR1 SGHRS, CDR2 YFSETQ. Trimming cost V 4 bases and J 2 bases; bases outside gene matches: 9. This TCR was sampled from a human donor in a cohort sampled during active COVID-19. This chain joins TRBV5-1 and TRBJ2-7, with 7 nucleotides matching TRBD1. The sequencing sample was made of peripheral blood. CDR3 amino acids: CASSIPGQPTYEQYF. The CDR3 nucleotides read TGCGCCAGCAGCATCCCGGGACAGCCGACCTACGAGCAGTACTTC.